Below, 12 T cell receptor beta chains from the same sample are listed, as sequenced in a study of shared T cell receptors in the human thymus. TCRdb's copy holds only in-frame clones and misses some; the assay was immunoSEQ multiplex PCR. The repertoire includes hundreds of thousands of clones, around 89% of them detected once, and 0.0095% to 0.011% sits in the top ten. In addition, the sample was reused for a study of human thymus T cells.

Sequencing was done on a sample of thymocytes. The receptors come from a boy under two years old with a congenital heart defect.

The genes are TRBV5-5 and TRBJ2-1, with a weak D call TRBD1 (6 bases). The CDR3 has 17 residues. From germline, CDR1 is SGHKS and CDR2 YYEKEE (reference sequence). Trimming removed 6 bases from V and 0 bases from J, with 19 bases in between. In DNA, the CDR3 is TGTGCCAGCACCCGATTCCAGGGGCGAAGCTCCTACAATGAGCAGTTCTTC. As protein: CASTRFQGRSSYNEQFF.

This chain uses TRBV5-6 with TRBJ1-5; D perhaps matches TRBD1 (5 bases). Germline V gene lookup returns CDR1 SGHDT and CDR2 YYEEEE. V lost 4 bases and J lost 0, with 11 bases in between. The CDR3 loop spans 15 amino acids. This CDR3 is CASSRGHNSNQPQHF. The CDR3 DNA reads as TGTGCCAGCAGCCGAGGACATAATAGCAATCAGCCCCAGCATTTT.

The V call is TRBV5-1, the J call TRBJ2-2; the D gene is possibly TRBD2 (6 bases). The CDR3 is made up of 16 amino acids. Germline V gives CDR1 SGHRS, CDR2 YFSETQ. Trimming removed 0 bases at V and 1 base at J, with 10 bases between. CDR3 DNA: TGCGCCAGCAGCTTGGCCTTGCGGGGGAACACCGGGGAGCTGTTTTTT. Its translation: CASSLALRGNTGELFF.

This rearrangement joins TRBV4-1 to TRBJ1-2, with a weak D call TRBD1 (5 bases). CDR1 is MGHRA and CDR2 is YSYEKL in the germline V gene. V lost 0 bases to trimming and J lost 10 bases, with 15 bases between them. The CDR3 is 14 amino acids. CDR3 coding DNA: TGCGCCAGCAGCCAAGATCTAAGGGGAGGGGTCTACACCTTC. Its protein product is CASSQDLRGGVYTF.

CDR3 sequence (DNA): TGTGCCAGTAGTATAGCAAAGGTTCCCCGGACAGGGCCCCTCTCTGGAAACACCATATATTTT. Residues: CASSIAKVPRTGPLSGNTIYF. The chain combines TRBV19 with TRBJ1-3; 8 positions match TRBD1. CDR3 size: 21 residues. J was trimmed by 0 bases and V by 1 base; bases with no gene match: 17. The germline V gene has CDR1 LNHDA and CDR2 SQIVND (reference sequence).

The chain combines TRBV2 with TRBJ1-2; TRBD1 might be the D (6 bases). Deletions cut 7 bases from V and 3 bases from J, with 27 bases between. Per germline, CDR1 SNHLY and CDR2 FYNNEI. This CDR3 has 18 amino acids. CDR3: CASNQAPNGGDIDYGYTF. CDR3 coding DNA: TGTGCCAGCAATCAGGCACCGAATGGGGGGGACATCGACTATGGCTACACCTTC.

The V gene is TRBV25-1, the J gene TRBJ2-7; a weak D match, TRBD1 (5 bases). Trimming took 4 bases from V and 3 from J, leaving 10 bases between them. Germline V gene lookup returns CDR1 MGHDK and CDR2 SYGVNS. The CDR3 length is 13 residues. The CDR3 loop reads CASSGRVRYEQYF. The CDR3 DNA reads TGTGCCAGCAGTGGCAGGGTACGCTACGAGCAGTACTTC.

This clone is a singleton in its sample. The chain joins TRBV6-6 to TRBJ2-3; TRBD2 might be the D (6 bases). V was cut by 0 bases and J by 10 bases, with 8 bases left in between. The germline V gene encodes CDR1 MNHNY and CDR2 SVGAGI (reference sequence). The CDR3 spans 12 residues. CDR3 sequence: CASSYSGDSQYF. In nucleotides, the CDR3 is TGTGCCAGCAGTTACTCGGGGGACTCGCAGTATTTT.

The V gene is TRBV11-2, the J gene TRBJ2-3; D is possibly TRBD2 (5 bases). Germline lookup yields CDR1 SGHAT and CDR2 FQNNGV. This CDR3 spans 14 amino acids. The ends were cut back, 5 bases at V and 6 bases at J, with 15 bases in the middle. This chain's CDR3 is CASSRRVATDTQYF. CDR3 in DNA: TGTGCCAGCAGCCGGCGGGTAGCCACCGATACGCAGTATTTT. Full variable domain (missing parts from reference TRBV11-2 and TRBJ2-3): EAGVAQSPRYKIIEKRQSVAFWCNPISGHATLYWYQQILGQGPKLLIQFQNNGVVDDSQLPKDRFSAERLKGVDSTLKIQPAKLEDSAVYLCASSRRVATDTQYFGPGTRLTVL.

The chain carries TRBV14 and TRBJ2-7, with TRBD2 matching 10 bases. Trimming removed 4 bases from V and 0 bases from J; junction bases left unmatched: 12. This CDR3 has 18 residues. The germline gives CDR1 SGHDN, CDR2 FVKESK. CDR3 nucleotides: TGTGCCAGCAGCCCATTAGCGGGAGGCCGACCAACCTCCTACGAGCAGTACTTC. Amino acids: CASSPLAGGRPTSYEQYF.

The gene calls are TRBV14 and TRBJ2-5, with a weak D call TRBD1 (5 bases). The germline V gene has CDR1 SGHDN and CDR2 FVKESK. Between the trimmed V and J ends, which lost 0 bases and 5 bases, there was a span of 10 bases. The CDR3 sequence is 14 residues long. CDR3 protein: CASSQEGQTETQYF. In nucleotides, the CDR3 is TGTGCCAGCAGCCAAGAGGGGCAGACGGAGACCCAGTACTTC.

This clone was observed a single time. The genes are TRBV27 and TRBJ1-2, with unresolved D. Germline V gene data show CDR1 as MNHEY and CDR2 as SMNVEV (reference sequence). Trimming removed 6 bases from V and 3 bases from J, with 11 bases in between. This CDR3 contains 13 residues. The DNA of the CDR3 is TGTGCCAGCAGACTTCCGGGTCACTATGGCTACACCTTC. Amino acid sequence: CASRLPGHYGYTF.